This T cell receptor beta chain was documented in a study of blood T cell repertoires in COVID-19. In the study overall: Sites across the United States, Italy and Spain contributed samples from acute and convalescent COVID-19.

As processed by the authors: Nucleated cell number was recorded as an estimate derived from reference gene primer amplification. Profiling relied on immunoSEQ multiplex PCR, and the TCRdb table lists in-frame clones only, not all of them. That table gives V, J and clone size, and the DNA gave D and trimming. This table has 15,000 to 20,000 clones, around 84% appearing once. Germline lookup yields CDR1 SGHRS and CDR2 YFSETQ. CDR3 size: 14 residues. V lost 3 bases, J lost 8 bases, and 17 bases lay in between. The sample taken for sequencing was peripheral blood. The chain carries TRBV5-1 and TRBJ1-1; weak D call: TRBD1 (6 bases). This receptor was taken from a human donor with active COVID-19. The donor label of this sample is uncertain. CDR3 sequence reads: CASSSGTISKEAFF. Written as DNA, the CDR3 is TGCGCCAGCAGCTCCGGGACAATTAGTAAAGAAGCTTTCTTT.